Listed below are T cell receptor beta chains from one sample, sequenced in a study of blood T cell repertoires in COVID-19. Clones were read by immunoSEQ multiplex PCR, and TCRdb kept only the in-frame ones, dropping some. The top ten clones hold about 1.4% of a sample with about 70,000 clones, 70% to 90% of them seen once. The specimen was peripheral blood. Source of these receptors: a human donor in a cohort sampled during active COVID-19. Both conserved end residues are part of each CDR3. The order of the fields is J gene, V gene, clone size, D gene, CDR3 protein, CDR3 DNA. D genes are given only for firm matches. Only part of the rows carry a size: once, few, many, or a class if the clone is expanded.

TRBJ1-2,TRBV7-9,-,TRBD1,CASEGQGFYGYTF,TGTGCCAGCGAGGGACAGGGCTTCTATGGCTACACCTTC
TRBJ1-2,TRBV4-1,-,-,CASSQASQDYGYTF,TGCGCCAGCAGCCAAGCCAGCCAGGACTATGGCTACACCTTC
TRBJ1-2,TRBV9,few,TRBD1,CASSVDLDRGPEGYTF,TGTGCCAGCAGCGTAGACCTGGACAGGGGGCCGGAAGGCTACACCTTC
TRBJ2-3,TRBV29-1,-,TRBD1,CSASGQGRTDTQYF,TGCAGCGCCTCAGGACAGGGTCGCACAGATACGCAGTATTTT
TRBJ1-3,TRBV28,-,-,CASSLATASGNTIYF,TGTGCCAGCAGTTTAGCGACAGCCTCTGGAAACACCATATATTTT
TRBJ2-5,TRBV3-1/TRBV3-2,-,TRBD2,CASSQNTGGQETQYF,TGTGCCAGCAGCCAAAACACGGGGGGTCAAGAGACCCAGTACTTC
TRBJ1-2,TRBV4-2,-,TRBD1,CASSQVGQGRYGYTF,TGTGCCAGCAGCCAAGTGGGACAGGGGCGGTACGGCTACACCTTC
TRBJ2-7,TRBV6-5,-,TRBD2,CASSPIAGRTYEQYF,TGTGCCAGCAGTCCTATAGCGGGACGGACCTACGAGCAGTACTTC
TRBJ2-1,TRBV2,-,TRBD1,CASSDTKTGTGFNEQFF,TGTGCCAGCAGTGACACCAAGACCGGGACAGGGTTCAATGAGCAGTTCTTC
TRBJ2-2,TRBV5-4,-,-,CASSSEAQGRGPTGELFF,TGTGCCAGCAGCTCGGAAGCTCAGGGGCGGGGGCCCACCGGGGAGCTGTTTTTT
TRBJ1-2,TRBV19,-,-,CASSPTGQWTNYGYTF,TGTGCCAGTAGTCCGACGGGACAATGGACTAACTATGGCTACACCTTC
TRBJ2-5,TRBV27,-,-,CASSLGSPGQETQYF,TGTGCCAGCAGTTTAGGGTCGCCGGGGCAAGAGACCCAGTACTTC
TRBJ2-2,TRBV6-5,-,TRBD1,CASTDRHTGELFF,TGTGCCAGCACGGACAGGCACACCGGGGAGCTGTTTTTT
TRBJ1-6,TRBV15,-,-,CATSRRGLVYNSPLHF,TGTGCCACCAGCCGAAGGGGGTTAGTCTATAATTCACCCCTCCACTTT
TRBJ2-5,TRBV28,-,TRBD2,CASSLCAMDKREEGQETQYF,TGTGCCAGCAGTTTATGCGCGATGGACAAGCGGGAGGAGGGCCAAGAGACCCAGTACTTC
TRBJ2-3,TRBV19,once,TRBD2,CASTLGVAGVSTDTQYF,TGTGCCAGTACCTTAGGGGTAGCGGGAGTCAGCACAGATACGCAGTATTTT
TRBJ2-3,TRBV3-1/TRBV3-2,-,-,CASSPRVRAFTDTQYF,TGTGCCAGCAGCCCCCGAGTCAGGGCCTTCACAGATACGCAGTATTTT
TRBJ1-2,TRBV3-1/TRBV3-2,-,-,CASSQTTGGYTF,TGTGCCAGCAGCCAAACGACGGGAGGCTACACCTTC
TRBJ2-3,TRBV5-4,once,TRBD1,CASSLRTGGGDTQYF,TGTGCCAGCAGCTTACGGACAGGCGGCGGAGATACGCAGTATTTT
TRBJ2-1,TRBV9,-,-,CASSDTNRETEQFF,TGTGCCAGCAGCGACACTAACCGGGAAACTGAGCAGTTCTTC
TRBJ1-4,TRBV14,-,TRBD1,CASSQGDRGRNEKLFF,TGTGCCAGCAGCCAAGGCGACAGGGGGCGAAATGAAAAACTGTTTTTT
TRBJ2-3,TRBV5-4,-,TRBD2,CASSLELAARDTQYF,TGTGCCAGCAGCTTGGAGCTAGCGGCCCGGGATACGCAGTATTTT